This T cell receptor (beta chain) was captured in a study of beta chain features in type 1 diabetes. Findings and caveats of the study: Relative to healthy donors, patients appeared to have naive, central memory and Treg TCRB repertoires that were more similar.

Trimming cost V 2 bases and J 6 bases; bases outside gene matches: 15. Germline CDR1 SGHRS, CDR2 YFSETQ. This CDR3 region has 18 residues. What was sequenced were expressed TCRB transcripts, since all of the isolated RNA had been reverse transcribed. Data came from immunoSEQ multiplex PCR; TCRdb stores just in-frame clones and leaves some out. This table holds about 900,000 clones, 17% found once. As regards this clone: The antigen remains unidentified.

This sequence was found in a woman younger than 30 in good health. The chain has TRBV5-1 and TRBJ2-1, with TRBD2 identical over 9 bases. Sequencing was performed on naive CD4+ T cells from blood. The chain's CDR3 is CASSFEDVFSGSFNEQFF. In nucleotides, the CDR3 is TGCGCCAGCAGCTTTGAGGATGTCTTTAGCGGGAGTTTCAATGAGCAGTTCTTC.